This record concerns one TCR beta chain sequence. The junction and the germline gene differ at one end; a read error may be behind it. These data belong to a study of Graves' ophthalmopathy and Graves' hyperthyroidism. Study in general: At initial diagnosis, peripheral blood was obtained, and this preceded any treatment.

Pregnancy or lactation, uncontrolled infections and other autoimmune diseases were grounds for excluding patients. RNA transcripts were the template, and TCR beta CDR3 regions were amplified from them. HTBI-primed first-round RT-PCR preceded second-round multiplex PCR. TCRdb re-called the multiplex PCR reads through MiXCR, storing one row per CDR3 protein. The sample carries about 160,000 distinct CDR3 sequences, about two fifths recorded once. The sequencing sample was made of peripheral blood. The sequence was collected from a man younger than 45 with Graves' ophthalmopathy.

Here the CDR3 reads CASSLVQAYYEQCF. DNA for the CDR3: TGTGCCAGCAGCCTCGTCCAGGCCTACTACGAGCAGTGCTTC. The J gene is TRBJ2-7, the V gene TRBV13; D gene uncertain. CDR1 is PRHDT and CDR2 is FYEKMQ in the germline V gene (reference sequence). The CDR3 is 14 residues long.